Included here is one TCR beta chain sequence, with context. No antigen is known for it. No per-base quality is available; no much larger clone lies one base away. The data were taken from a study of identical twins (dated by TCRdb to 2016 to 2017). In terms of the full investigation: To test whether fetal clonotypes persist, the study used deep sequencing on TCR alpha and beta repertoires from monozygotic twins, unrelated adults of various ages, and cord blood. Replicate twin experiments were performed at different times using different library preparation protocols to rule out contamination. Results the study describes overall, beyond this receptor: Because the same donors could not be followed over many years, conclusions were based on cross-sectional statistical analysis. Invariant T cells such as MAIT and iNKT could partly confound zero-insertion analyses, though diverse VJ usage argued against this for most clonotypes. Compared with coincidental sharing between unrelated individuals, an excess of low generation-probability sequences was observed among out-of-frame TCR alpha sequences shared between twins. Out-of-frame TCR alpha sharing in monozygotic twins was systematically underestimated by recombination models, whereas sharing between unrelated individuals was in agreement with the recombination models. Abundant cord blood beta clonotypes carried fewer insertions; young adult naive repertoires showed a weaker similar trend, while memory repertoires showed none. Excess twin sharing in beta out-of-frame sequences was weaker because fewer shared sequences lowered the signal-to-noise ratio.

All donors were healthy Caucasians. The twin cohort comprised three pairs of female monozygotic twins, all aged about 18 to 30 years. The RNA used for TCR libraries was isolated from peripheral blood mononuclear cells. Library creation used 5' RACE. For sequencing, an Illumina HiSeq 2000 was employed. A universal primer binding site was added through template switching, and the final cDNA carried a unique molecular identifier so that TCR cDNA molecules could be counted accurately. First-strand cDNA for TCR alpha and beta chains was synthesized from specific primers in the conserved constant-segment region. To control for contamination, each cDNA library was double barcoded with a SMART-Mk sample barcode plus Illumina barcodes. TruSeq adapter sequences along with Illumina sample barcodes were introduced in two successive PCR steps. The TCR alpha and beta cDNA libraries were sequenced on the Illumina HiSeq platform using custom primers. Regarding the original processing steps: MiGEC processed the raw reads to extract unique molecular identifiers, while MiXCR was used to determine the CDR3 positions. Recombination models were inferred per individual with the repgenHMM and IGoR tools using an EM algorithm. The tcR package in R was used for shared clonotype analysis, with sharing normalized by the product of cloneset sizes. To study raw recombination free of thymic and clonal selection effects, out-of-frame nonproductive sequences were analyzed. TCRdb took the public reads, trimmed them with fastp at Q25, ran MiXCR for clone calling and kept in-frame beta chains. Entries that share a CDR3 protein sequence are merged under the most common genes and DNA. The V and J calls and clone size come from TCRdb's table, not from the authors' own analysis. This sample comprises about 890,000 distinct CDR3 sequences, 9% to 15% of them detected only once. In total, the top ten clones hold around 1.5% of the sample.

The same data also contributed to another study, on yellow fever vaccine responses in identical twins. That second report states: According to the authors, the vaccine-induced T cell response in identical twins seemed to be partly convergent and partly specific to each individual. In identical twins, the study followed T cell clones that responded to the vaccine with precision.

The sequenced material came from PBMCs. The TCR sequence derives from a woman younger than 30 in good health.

The nucleotides are TGCGCCAGCAGCTTTTTTGGGGGAACCCCGGTGGGGGCCAACGTCCTGACTTTC. This yields the protein CASSFFGGTPVGANVLTF. This chain joins TRBV5-1 to TRBJ2-6; the D match is possibly TRBD1 or TRBD2, with 5 bases aligned in each. V and J lose 2 bases and 4 bases, and a span of 19 bases separates them. The CDR1 and CDR2 encoded by the germline V gene are SGHRS and YFSETQ. Measured from the cysteine to the phenylalanine, the CDR3 is 18 residues long. The read is trimmed to its CDR3 DNA, 54 bases read in frame from base 1.